This TCR beta chain was retrieved from a study of follicular helper T cells after annual influenza vaccination. This clone was detected a few times. Germline V CDR1 and CDR2: SEHNR, FQNEAQ (reference sequence). The germline V and J ends were trimmed by 3 bases and 3 bases, with 21 bases remaining between them. CDR3 length: 17 residues. TCRdb's copy holds only in-frame clones and misses some; the assay was immunoSEQ multiplex PCR. The data contain some 10,000 clones, 82% of them singletons. Time point: 2015-2016 season, 7 days after influenza vaccination. The chain has TRBV7-9 and TRBJ2-7; D may correspond to TRBD1 or TRBD2 (6 bases each). This material consisted of CXCR5+ CD38- circulating T follicular helper cells from blood, taken 7 days after influenza vaccination. As for subset: circulating Tfh, non-naive CD4+CXCR5+PD-1+ (ICOS+CD38+ or ICOS-CD38-). The TCR comes from an adult who received the influenza vaccine. CDR3 amino acids: CASSFVPGAVDLYEQYF. CDR3 coding DNA: TGTGCCAGCAGCTTTGTTCCGGGGGCCGTAGACCTCTACGAGCAGTACTTC.